The 24 T cell receptor beta chains below were found in one sample sequenced in a study of blood T cell repertoires in COVID-19. Sequencing was performed with immunoSEQ multiplex PCR; in TCRdb, only in-frame clones are kept and a portion is missing. The sample yields some 150,000 clones, around nine tenths seen once. Source material: peripheral blood. These receptors were obtained from a woman in her sixties or seventies with acute or convalescent COVID-19.

This sequence joins TRBV19 and TRBJ1-5; 9 bases map to TRBD1. The V and J ends lost 6 bases and 2 bases, in that order; junction bases with no gene match: 11. Germline V gene data show CDR1 as LNHDA and CDR2 as SQIVND (reference sequence). CDR3 size: 17 residues. CDR3 amino acids: CASSGGQGLWGNQPQHF. Written as DNA, the CDR3 is TGTGCCAGTAGCGGGGGACAGGGCCTCTGGGGCAATCAGCCCCAGCATTTT.

The chain employs TRBV5-6 and TRBJ2-7, with a tentative D call TRBD2 (5 bases). The CDR3 is made up of 14 amino acids. The germline V gene encodes CDR1 SGHDT and CDR2 YYEEEE. Trimming pared 6 bases from V and 4 bases from J, leaving 17 bases between. This CDR3 reads CASNPATKSYEQYF. In DNA, the CDR3 is TGTGCCAGCAACCCCGCGACTAAAAGTTACGAGCAGTACTTC.

This chain uses TRBV30 with TRBJ1-1, with D possibly being TRBD1 (5 bases). V lost 0 bases and J 4 bases, leaving 12 bases between the germline ends. Germline CDR1 GTSNPN, CDR2 SVGIG (reference sequence). The CDR3 has 14 residues. For the CDR3, the DNA is TGTGCCTGGAGTGTAGGCGGAGGGGTCACTGAAGCTTTCTTT. It encodes CAWSVGGGVTEAFF. Looking up the rest from reference TRBV30 and TRBJ1-1 gives the full variable domain: SQTIHQWPATLVQPVGSPLSLECTVEGTSNPNLYWYRQAAGRGLQLLFYSVGIGQISSEVPQNLSASRPQDRQFILSSKKLLLSDSGFYLCAWSVGGGVTEAFFGQGTRLTVV.

The chain is built from TRBV13 and TRBJ1-5; perhaps TRBD1 as D (6 bases). CDR1 PRHDT and CDR2 FYEKMQ come from the germline V gene (reference sequence). V gave up 1 base and J gave up 2 bases, with 6 bases separating them. The CDR3 is 14 amino acids. CDR3 nucleotides: TGTGCCAGCAGCTTAGAGGGGGGCAATCAGCCCCAGCATTTT. Translated: CASSLEGGNQPQHF.

The chain is built from TRBV20-1 and TRBJ2-7; 10 bases align to TRBD1. The germline gives CDR1 DFQATT, CDR2 SNEGSKA (reference sequence). V dropped 3 bases and J dropped 8; count of bases not matched to a gene: 13. This CDR3 comprises 15 residues. The CDR3 loop is CSASEGGTGEYKQYF. The CDR3 nucleotides read TGCAGTGCTAGTGAGGGGGGGACAGGGGAGTACAAGCAGTACTTC.

The rearrangement joins TRBV10-2 to TRBJ2-5; 10 positions match TRBD1. V dropped 4 bases and J dropped 5; count of bases not matched to a gene: 7. Germline CDR1 reads WSHSY; CDR2 reads SAAADI. The CDR3 consists of 15 residues. CDR3 amino acids: CASSGPGQGIETQYF. DNA for the CDR3: TGCGCCAGCAGTGGCCCGGGACAGGGGATCGAGACCCAGTACTTC.

CDR3 in DNA: TGTGCCAGTAGCCCCGAACCCTACTACGCTACCCCCTACGAGCAGTACTTC. The encoded protein is CASSPEPYYATPYEQYF. The chain combines TRBV19 with TRBJ2-7; no firm D call. V dropped 6 bases and J dropped 2 bases, with 23 bases sitting between them. The CDR3 is 17 amino acids. CDR1 is LNHDA, CDR2 SQIVND, per germline (reference sequence).

V gene TRBV5-5 combines with J gene TRBJ2-1; 9 positions agree with TRBD2. In germline, CDR1 is SGHKS, CDR2 YYEKEE (reference sequence). The CDR3 consists of 16 residues. V lost 5 bases to trimming and J lost 4 bases; unmatched junction nucleotides: 10. The CDR3: CASSFSSGVEYNEQFF. CDR3 in DNA: TGTGCCAGCAGTTTCTCTAGCGGGGTGGAATACAATGAGCAGTTCTTC.

The CDR3 spells CASSFTASTEAFF. The CDR3, as DNA: TGTGCCAGCAGCTTCACTGCTTCCACTGAAGCTTTCTTT. The chain is built from TRBV7-2 and TRBJ1-1; no clear D gene. V was trimmed by 3 bases and J by 4 bases, leaving 9 bases between them. This CDR3 spans 13 amino acids. Germline CDR1 reads SGHTA; CDR2 reads FQGNSA.

The sample holds a few counts of this clone. J is TRBJ1-2 and V is TRBV5-1; D is undetermined. The germline V gene encodes CDR1 SGHRS and CDR2 YFSETQ. V was shortened by 2 bases and J by 1 base, with 15 bases between the two germline ends. This CDR3 is 16 amino acids long. CDR3 in amino acids: CASSFGSNSLNYGYTF. The CDR3, as DNA: TGCGCCAGCAGCTTTGGGTCTAACAGCCTTAACTATGGCTACACCTTC. The complete variable domain, with remaining parts taken from reference TRBV5-1 and TRBJ1-2, reads KAGVTQTPRYLIKTRGQQVTLSCSPISGHRSVSWYQQTPGQGLQFLFEYFSETQRNKGNFPGRFSGRQFSNSRSEMNVSTLELGDSALYLCASSFGSNSLNYGYTFGSGTRLTVV.

The chain links TRBV13 to TRBJ1-2; D ambiguous. The CDR3 consists of 15 residues. V gave up 4 bases and J gave up 8 bases, with 20 bases separating them. The germline V gene has CDR1 PRHDT and CDR2 FYEKMQ (reference sequence). The CDR3 DNA sequence: TGTGCCAGCAGCTCCGAACAGCTATGGAGCGGAGGCTACACCTTC. This sequence encodes CASSSEQLWSGGYTF.

This clone was recorded only once. This sequence joins TRBV7-2 and TRBJ2-6; D may be TRBD2 (6 bases). V dropped 3 bases and J dropped 0 bases, with 9 bases sitting between them. Germline CDR1 is SGHTA and CDR2 is FQGNSA. This CDR3 region has 16 residues. This CDR3 reads CASSFRGSSGANVLTF. The CDR3 DNA reads TGTGCCAGCAGCTTCCGGGGGTCCTCTGGGGCCAACGTCCTGACTTTC.

V usage is TRBV3-1 (or the pseudogene TRBV3-2) and J usage is TRBJ2-7; TRBD1 aligns across 7 bases. The CDR3 has 15 amino acids. J was trimmed by 3 bases and V by 4 bases; bases with no gene match: 9. The germline gives CDR1 LGHDT, CDR2 YNNKEL (reference sequence). CDR3: CASSPTGASDYEQYF. CDR3 coding DNA: TGTGCCAGCAGCCCCACAGGGGCCTCCGACTACGAGCAGTACTTC.

The chain recombines TRBV6-6 with TRBJ2-2; D not resolved. CDR1 MNHNY and CDR2 SVGAGI come from the germline V gene (reference sequence). V lost 10 bases and J lost 6, with 12 bases in between. The CDR3 consists of 12 residues. CDR3 DNA sequence: TGTGCCATATCAGGTGCCGCCGGGGAGCTGTTTTTT. Its translation: CAISGAAGELFF.

The V call is TRBV9, the J call TRBJ2-3; 8 bases map to TRBD2. Germline CDR1 and CDR2: SGDLS and YYNGEE. CDR3 length: 16 amino acids. V was clipped by 1 base and J by 1 base; unmatched bases: 5. The CDR3 region is CASSVTGGLGTDTQYF. The CDR3 DNA sequence: TGTGCCAGCAGCGTAACGGGGGGGCTGGGCACAGATACGCAGTATTTT.

The table lists this clone with a count of one. The chain carries TRBV5-6 and TRBJ2-7; D is unclear. The CDR3 consists of 13 residues. Deletions cut 3 bases from V and 4 bases from J, with 11 bases between. Germline V gene sequence: CDR1 SGHDT, CDR2 YYEEEE. The DNA of the CDR3 is TGTGCCAGCAGCTCCACACCCCCTTACGAGCAGTACTTC. Translated, it gives CASSSTPPYEQYF.

V gene TRBV11-3 combines with J gene TRBJ2-1, with D unclear. V lost 0 bases and J lost 6, with 12 bases in between. CDR1 SGHNT and CDR2 YENEEA come from the germline V gene. The CDR3 extends over 15 amino acids. CDR3 coding DNA: TGTGCCAGCAGCTTAGATGCGTTTAGCCGCAATGAGCAGTTCTTC. Translated: CASSLDAFSRNEQFF.

Only one count was recorded for this clone. This chain links TRBV12-5 with TRBJ1-1; D not certain. With 7 bases removed from V and 4 bases from J, the gap between germline ends came to 7 bases. The CDR3 has 11 amino acids. Germline CDR1 is LGHNT and CDR2 is FRNRAP. In DNA form, the CDR3 reads TGTGCTAGTGTTGGGAGCACTGAAGCTTTCTTT. Translating gives CASVGSTEAFF.

V gene TRBV5-4 combines with J gene TRBJ1-2; unclear D gene. Germline CDR1 and CDR2: SGHNT and YYREEE (reference sequence). The CDR3 contains 16 residues. V was cut by 4 bases and J by 0 bases, with 16 bases left in between. CDR3: CASSMAGIRANYGYTF. CDR3 coding DNA: TGTGCCAGCAGCATGGCAGGTATTCGAGCTAACTATGGCTACACCTTC.

This clone came up a few times. V usage is TRBV25-1 and J usage is TRBJ2-4, with a tentative D call TRBD2 (5 bases). Germline-derived CDR1 and CDR2 are MGHDK and SYGVNS. V lost 0 bases and J 8 bases, leaving 14 bases between the germline ends. The CDR3 sequence is 15 residues long. The CDR3 reads CASSEYSRHGDIQYF. The CDR3 DNA reads as TGTGCCAGCAGTGAATATTCTCGACACGGGGACATTCAGTACTTC.

This clone was seen only a few times. V usage is TRBV4-2 and J usage is TRBJ2-1, with TRBD2 identical over 12 bases. The trim removed 0 bases at V and 0 bases at J, leaving 6 bases unmatched. CDR1 and CDR2 from the germline V gene are LGHNA and YNFKEQ. The CDR3 is made up of 19 amino acids. The CDR3 region has the DNA TGTGCCAGCAGCCAAGAGACTAGCGGGGGCGCCTACTCCTACAATGAGCAGTTCTTC. Translated, it gives CASSQETSGGAYSYNEQFF.

This clone was found a few times. The rearrangement uses TRBV5-6 and TRBJ1-6, with no clear D. V lost 2 bases and J lost 0, with 12 bases in between. Per germline, CDR1 SGHDT and CDR2 YYEEEE. The CDR3 sequence is 17 residues long. CDR3 amino acids: CASSFGTGSSYNSPLHF. The CDR3 DNA reads as TGTGCCAGCAGCTTTGGCACGGGAAGCTCCTATAATTCACCCCTCCACTTT.

V and J are TRBV28 and TRBJ2-5; 11 bases are a match to TRBD1. Germline assignment: CDR1 MDHEN and CDR2 SYDVKM. The CDR3 is 16 amino acids. Trimming cost V 4 bases and J 6 bases; bases outside gene matches: 10. The DNA for the CDR3 is TGTGCCAGCAGTTCGGCCGGGACAGGGGGTATCAAGACCCAGTACTTC. This sequence encodes CASSSAGTGGIKTQYF.

This chain connects TRBV9 to TRBJ2-3; 10 bases are shared with TRBD2. Germline lookup yields CDR1 SGDLS and CDR2 YYNGEE. V shed 0 bases and J 0 bases; nucleotides not matched to a gene: 7. There are 18 residues in the CDR3. CDR3: CASSVGSSGGPSTDTQYF. The CDR3 coding sequence is TGTGCCAGCAGCGTAGGGTCTAGCGGGGGCCCGAGCACAGATACGCAGTATTTT.